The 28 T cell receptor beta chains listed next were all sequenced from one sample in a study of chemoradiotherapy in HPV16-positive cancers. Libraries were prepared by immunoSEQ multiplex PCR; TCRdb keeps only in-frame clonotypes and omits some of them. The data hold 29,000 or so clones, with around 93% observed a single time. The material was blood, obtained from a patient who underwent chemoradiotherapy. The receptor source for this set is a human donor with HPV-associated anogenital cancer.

Here the CDR3 reads CAWTTKGLAGRVDVRYF. In nucleotides, the CDR3 is TGTGCCTGGACCACTAAGGGGCTAGCGGGCCGAGTGGACGTAAGGTACTTC. The J gene is TRBJ2-4, the V gene TRBV30, with 8 bases lining up with TRBD2. From germline, CDR1 is GTSNPN and CDR2 SVGIG (reference sequence). V trimming: 4 bases; J trimming: 15 bases; junction bases outside the gene matches: 26. This CDR3 spans 17 amino acids. The variable domain in full, with the rest retrieved from reference TRBV30 and TRBJ2-4, is SQTIHQWPATLVQPVGSPLSLECTVEGTSNPNLYWYRQAAGRGLQLLFYSVGIGQISSEVPQNLSASRPQDRQFILSSKKLLLSDSGFYLCAWTTKGLAGRVDVRYFGAGTRLSVL.

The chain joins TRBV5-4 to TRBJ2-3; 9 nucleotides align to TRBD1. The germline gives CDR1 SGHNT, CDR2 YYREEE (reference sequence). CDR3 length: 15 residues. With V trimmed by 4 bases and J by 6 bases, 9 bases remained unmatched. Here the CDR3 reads CASSRPGQGVDTQYF. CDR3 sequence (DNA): TGTGCCAGCAGCCGACCGGGACAGGGTGTGGATACGCAGTATTTT.

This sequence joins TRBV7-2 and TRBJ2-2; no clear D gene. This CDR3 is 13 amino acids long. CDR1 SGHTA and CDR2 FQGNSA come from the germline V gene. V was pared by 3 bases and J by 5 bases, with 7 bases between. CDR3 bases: TGTGCCAGCAGCTTCGTATTGACCGGGGAGCTGTTTTTT. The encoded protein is CASSFVLTGELFF. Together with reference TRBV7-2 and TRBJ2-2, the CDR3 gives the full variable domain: GAGVSQSPSNKVTEKGKDVELRCDPISGHTALYWYRQSLGQGLEFLIYFQGNSAPDKSGLPSDRFSAERTGGSVSTLTIQRTQQEDSAVYLCASSFVLTGELFFGEGSRLTVL.

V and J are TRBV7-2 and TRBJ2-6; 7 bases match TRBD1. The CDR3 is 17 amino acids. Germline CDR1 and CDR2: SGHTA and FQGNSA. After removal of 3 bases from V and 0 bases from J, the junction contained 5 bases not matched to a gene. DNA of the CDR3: TGTGCCAGCAGCTTTGACAGGGCTAGCTCTGGGGCCAACGTCCTGACTTTC. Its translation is CASSFDRASSGANVLTF.

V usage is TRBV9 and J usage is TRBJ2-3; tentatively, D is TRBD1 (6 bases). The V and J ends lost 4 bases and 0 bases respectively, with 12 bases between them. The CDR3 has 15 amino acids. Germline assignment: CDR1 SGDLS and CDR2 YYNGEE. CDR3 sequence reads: CASSRRTVSTDTQYF. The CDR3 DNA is TGTGCCAGCAGCAGACGGACAGTCAGCACAGATACGCAGTATTTT.

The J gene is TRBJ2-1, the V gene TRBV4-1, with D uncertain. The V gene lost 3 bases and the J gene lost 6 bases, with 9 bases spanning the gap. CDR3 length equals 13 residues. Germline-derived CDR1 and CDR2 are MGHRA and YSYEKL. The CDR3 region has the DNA TGCGCCAGCAGCCAGATCATCCCCAATGAGCAGTTCTTC. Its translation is CASSQIIPNEQFF.

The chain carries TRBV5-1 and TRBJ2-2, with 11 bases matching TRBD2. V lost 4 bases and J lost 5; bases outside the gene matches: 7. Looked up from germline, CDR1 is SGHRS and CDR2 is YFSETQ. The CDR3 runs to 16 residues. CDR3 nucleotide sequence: TGCGCCAGCAGCCTACCGGGACTAGCGGTTACCGGGGAGCTGTTTTTT. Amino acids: CASSLPGLAVTGELFF.

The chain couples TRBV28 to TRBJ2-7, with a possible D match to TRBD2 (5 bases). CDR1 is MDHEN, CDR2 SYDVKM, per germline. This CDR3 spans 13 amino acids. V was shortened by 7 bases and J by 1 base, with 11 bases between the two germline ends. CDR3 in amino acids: CASIEGGSYEQYF. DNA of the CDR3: TGTGCCAGCATAGAAGGAGGTTCCTACGAGCAGTACTTC.

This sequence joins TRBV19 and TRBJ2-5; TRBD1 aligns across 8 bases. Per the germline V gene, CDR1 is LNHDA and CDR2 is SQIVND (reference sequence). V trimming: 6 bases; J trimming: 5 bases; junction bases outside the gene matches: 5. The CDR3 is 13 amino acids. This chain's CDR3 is CASSRQGRETQYF. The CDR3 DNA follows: TGTGCCAGTAGCAGACAGGGGCGCGAGACCCAGTACTTC.

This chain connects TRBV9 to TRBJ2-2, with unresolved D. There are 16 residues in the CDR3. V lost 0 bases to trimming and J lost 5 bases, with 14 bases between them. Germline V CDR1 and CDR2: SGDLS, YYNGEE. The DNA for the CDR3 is TGTGCCAGCAGCGTAGCCCCAGGTGGGGTAACCGGGGAGCTGTTTTTT. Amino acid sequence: CASSVAPGGVTGELFF.

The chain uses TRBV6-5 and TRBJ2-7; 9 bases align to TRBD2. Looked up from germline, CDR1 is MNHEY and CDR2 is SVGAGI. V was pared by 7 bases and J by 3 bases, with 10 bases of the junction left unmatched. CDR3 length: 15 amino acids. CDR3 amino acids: CASTQYGGGGYEQYF. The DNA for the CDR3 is TGTGCCAGCACCCAGTATGGCGGGGGGGGCTACGAGCAGTACTTC.

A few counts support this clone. The CDR3 region has the DNA TGTGCCACCAGCGACCGACCAGGGGATACGGCTAACTATGGCTACACCTTC. Translation gives CATSDRPGDTANYGYTF. The chain employs TRBV15 and TRBJ1-2, with a weak D call TRBD1 (6 bases). Per germline, CDR1 LNHNV and CDR2 YYDKDF (reference sequence). This CDR3 has 17 residues. Trimming cost V 5 bases and J 0 bases, with 19 bases left between them.

This CDR3 is CASSISQNTEAFF. The DNA for the CDR3 is TGTGCCAGTAGTATATCACAGAACACTGAAGCTTTCTTT. The chain employs TRBV19 and TRBJ1-1; D is unresolved. The CDR3 loop spans 13 amino acids. The V gene's germline CDR1 is LNHDA and CDR2 SQIVND (reference sequence). The V gene lost 2 bases and the J gene lost 1 base, with 5 bases spanning the gap.

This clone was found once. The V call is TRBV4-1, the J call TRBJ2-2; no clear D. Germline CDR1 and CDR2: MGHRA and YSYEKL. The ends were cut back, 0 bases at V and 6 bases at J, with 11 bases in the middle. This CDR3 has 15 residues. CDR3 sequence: CASSQDRSRSGELFF. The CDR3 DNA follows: TGCGCCAGCAGCCAAGATCGGTCCAGGTCCGGGGAGCTGTTTTTT.

The CDR3 region has the DNA TGTGCCAGCAGCCAACGACAGGGATCCTCCTACAATGAGCAGTTCTTC. This translates into CASSQRQGSSYNEQFF. The chain employs TRBV5-4 and TRBJ2-1; 7 bases line up with TRBD1. CDR3 size: 16 residues. V was clipped by 4 bases and J by 0 bases; unmatched bases: 7. The germline V gene has CDR1 SGHNT and CDR2 YYREEE (reference sequence).

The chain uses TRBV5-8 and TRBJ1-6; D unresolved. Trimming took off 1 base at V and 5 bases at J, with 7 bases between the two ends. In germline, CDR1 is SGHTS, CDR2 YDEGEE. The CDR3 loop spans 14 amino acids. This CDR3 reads CASSLRQNNSPLHF. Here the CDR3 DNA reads TGTGCCAGCAGCTTGCGGCAGAATAATTCACCCCTCCACTTT.

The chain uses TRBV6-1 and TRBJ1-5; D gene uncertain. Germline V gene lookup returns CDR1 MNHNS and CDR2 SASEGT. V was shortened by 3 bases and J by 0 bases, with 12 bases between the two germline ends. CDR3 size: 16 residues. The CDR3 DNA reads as TGTGCCAGCAGTGATATGGCGGCATATAGCAATCAGCCCCAGCATTTT. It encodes CASSDMAAYSNQPQHF.

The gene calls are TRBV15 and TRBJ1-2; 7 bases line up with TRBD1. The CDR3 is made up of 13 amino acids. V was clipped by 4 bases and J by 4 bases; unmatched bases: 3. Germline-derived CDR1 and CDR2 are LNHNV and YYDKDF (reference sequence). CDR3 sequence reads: CATSTSGGYGYTF. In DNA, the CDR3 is TGTGCCACCAGCACTTCAGGGGGCTATGGCTACACCTTC.

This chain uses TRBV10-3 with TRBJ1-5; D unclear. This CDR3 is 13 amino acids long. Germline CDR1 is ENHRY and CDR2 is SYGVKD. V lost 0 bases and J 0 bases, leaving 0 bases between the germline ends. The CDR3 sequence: CAISESSNQPQHF. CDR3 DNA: TGTGCCATCAGTGAGTCTAGCAATCAGCCCCAGCATTTT.

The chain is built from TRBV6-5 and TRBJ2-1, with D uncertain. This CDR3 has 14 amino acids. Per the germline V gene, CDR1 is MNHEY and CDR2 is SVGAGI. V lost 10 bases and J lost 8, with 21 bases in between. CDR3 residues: CATQSRLLGDEQFF. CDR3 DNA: TGTGCCACCCAAAGCCGCCTCCTTGGCGATGAGCAGTTCTTC.

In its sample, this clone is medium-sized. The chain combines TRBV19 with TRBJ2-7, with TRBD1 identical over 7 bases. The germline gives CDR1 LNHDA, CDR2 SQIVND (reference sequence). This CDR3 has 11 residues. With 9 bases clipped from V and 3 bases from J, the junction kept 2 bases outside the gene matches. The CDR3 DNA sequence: TGTGCCAGCGGGGACAGCTACGAGCAGTACTTC. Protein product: CASGDSYEQYF.

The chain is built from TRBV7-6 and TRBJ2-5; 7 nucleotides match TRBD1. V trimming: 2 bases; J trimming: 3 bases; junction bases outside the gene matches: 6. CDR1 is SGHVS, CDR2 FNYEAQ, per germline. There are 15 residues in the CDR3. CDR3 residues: CASSLLRGPEETQYF. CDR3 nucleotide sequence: TGTGCCAGCAGCTTACTTAGGGGGCCGGAAGAGACCCAGTACTTC.

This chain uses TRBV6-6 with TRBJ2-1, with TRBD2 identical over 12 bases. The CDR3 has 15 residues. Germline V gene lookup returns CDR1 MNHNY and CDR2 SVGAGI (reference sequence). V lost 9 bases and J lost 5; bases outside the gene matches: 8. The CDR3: CASRGGTSGHNEQFF. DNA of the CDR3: TGTGCCAGTCGTGGGGGGACTAGCGGGCACAATGAGCAGTTCTTC.

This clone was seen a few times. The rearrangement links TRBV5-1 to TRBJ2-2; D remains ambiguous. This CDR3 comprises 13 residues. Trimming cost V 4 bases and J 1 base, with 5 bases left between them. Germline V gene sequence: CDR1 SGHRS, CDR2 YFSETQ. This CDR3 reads CASSHRNTGELFF. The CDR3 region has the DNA TGCGCCAGCAGCCACAGGAACACCGGGGAGCTGTTTTTT.

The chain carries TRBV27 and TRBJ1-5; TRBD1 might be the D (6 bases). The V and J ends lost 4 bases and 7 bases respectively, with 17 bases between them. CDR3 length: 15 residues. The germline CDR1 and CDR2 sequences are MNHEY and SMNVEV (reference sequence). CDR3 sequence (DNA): TGTGCCAGCAGTTCCCGATCCGACAGGAGGCAGCCCCAGCATTTT. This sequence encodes CASSSRSDRRQPQHF.

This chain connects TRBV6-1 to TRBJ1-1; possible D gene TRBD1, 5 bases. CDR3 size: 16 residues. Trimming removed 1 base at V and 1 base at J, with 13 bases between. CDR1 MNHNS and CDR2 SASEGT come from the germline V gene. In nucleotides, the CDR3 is TGTGCCAGCAGTGAAGTGGCGGTGGGGGGGAACACTGAAGCTTTCTTT. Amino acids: CASSEVAVGGNTEAFF.

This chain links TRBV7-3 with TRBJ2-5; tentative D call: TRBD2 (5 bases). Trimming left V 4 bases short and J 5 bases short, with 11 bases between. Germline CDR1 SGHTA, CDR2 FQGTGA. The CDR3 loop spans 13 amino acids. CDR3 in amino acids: CASSSSGGETQYF. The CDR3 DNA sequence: TGTGCCAGCAGCTCCTCCGGCGGGGAGACCCAGTACTTC.

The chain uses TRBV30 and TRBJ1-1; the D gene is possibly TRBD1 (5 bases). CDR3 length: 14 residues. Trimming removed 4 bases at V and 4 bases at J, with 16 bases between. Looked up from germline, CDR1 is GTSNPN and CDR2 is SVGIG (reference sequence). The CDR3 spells CAWTLTGAATEAFF. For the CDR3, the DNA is TGTGCCTGGACTTTAACAGGAGCGGCCACTGAAGCTTTCTTT. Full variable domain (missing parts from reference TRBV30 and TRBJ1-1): SQTIHQWPATLVQPVGSPLSLECTVEGTSNPNLYWYRQAAGRGLQLLFYSVGIGQISSEVPQNLSASRPQDRQFILSSKKLLLSDSGFYLCAWTLTGAATEAFFGQGTRLTVV.